These 6 T cell receptor beta chains came from one sample sequenced in a study of Graves' ophthalmopathy and Graves' hyperthyroidism. CDR3 regions of TCR beta were amplified from RNA transcripts. First-round RT-PCR with HTBI primers preceded a second-round multiplex PCR. Each CDR3 protein is one row after TCRdb ran MiXCR on the multiplex PCR reads. This sample carries roughly 300,000 distinct CDR3 sequences, roughly a sixth of them seen once, and the ten largest clones take about 12%. The sequenced sample was peripheral blood. The receptors originated from an adult man with Graves' ophthalmopathy.

This clonotype was seen many times. The CDR3 nucleotides read TGTGCCAGCAGTTTTCGTCGAAATCAGCCCCAGCATTTT. Amino acids: CASSFRRNQPQHF. This chain uses TRBV12-3 or TRBV12-4 with TRBJ1-5, with D hard to call. The CDR3 consists of 13 residues. V lost 3 bases and J 4 bases, leaving 7 bases between the germline ends.

This clonotype was recorded many times. The chain uses TRBV20-1 and TRBJ2-7; the D is unclear. V was cut by 3 bases and J by 2 bases, with 5 bases left in between. CDR1 DFQATT and CDR2 SNEGSKA come from the germline V gene (reference sequence). The CDR3 length is 11 residues. This chain's CDR3 is CSASLAYEQYF. The CDR3, as DNA: TGCAGTGCTAGTCTTGCCTACGAGCAGTACTTC.

In this sample, this clonotype turned up many times. CDR3 nucleotide sequence: TGTGCCAGCAGCGATAGGGGCGGCCTCTTGAACACTGAAGCTTTCTTT. Translating it yields CASSDRGGLLNTEAFF. V usage is TRBV7-9 and J usage is TRBJ1-1; TRBD1 might be the D (5 bases). V lost 5 bases and J 0 bases, leaving 16 bases between the germline ends. The germline V gene has CDR1 SEHNR and CDR2 FQNEAQ (reference sequence). The CDR3 consists of 16 residues.

This clonotype was seen at least ten times. This sequence joins TRBV19 and TRBJ1-2; the D gene is possibly TRBD1 (6 bases). Trimming took 6 bases from V and 8 from J, leaving 16 bases between them. The CDR3 spans 13 residues. Germline CDR1 is LNHDA and CDR2 is SQIVND (reference sequence). This chain's CDR3 is CASRRGGGGGYTF. The CDR3 DNA is TGTGCCAGTAGGAGAGGTGGGGGCGGCGGCTACACCTTC.

Details on this clonotype: The junction departs from germline at one end; a sequencing error may be responsible. The chain carries TRBV2 and TRBJ1-2; 7 nucleotides agree with TRBD1. This CDR3 region has 14 residues. The germline V gene has CDR1 SNHLY and CDR2 FYNNEI. The CDR3 loop reads CASRGVRGNYGYIF. The DNA for the CDR3 is TGTGCCAGCAGGGGGGTCAGGGGGAACTATGGCTACATCTTC.

This clonotype was observed at least ten times. This chain links TRBV29-1 with TRBJ1-1, with a weak D call TRBD1 (6 bases). The V gene lost 4 bases and the J gene lost 1 base, with 13 bases spanning the gap. Germline CDR1 SQVTM, CDR2 ANQGSEA. The length of the CDR3 is 14 residues. The CDR3 DNA sequence: TGCAGCGTTGCCGGACAGCGGTCGAACACTGAAGCTTTCTTT. Protein sequence: CSVAGQRSNTEAFF.